A selection of T cell receptor beta chains follows, all from one sample in a study of CD8+CD57+ T cells in acquired aplastic anemia. MiXCR, applied by TCRdb to the reads, yields one record per CDR3 protein. The data show around 200,000 distinct CDR3 sequences, 48% seen once. The sample consisted of sorted CD4+, CD8+, or CD8+CD57+ T cells (not recorded which) from PBMCs. These receptor sequences come from a human donor with aplastic anemia. Both conserved end residues are part of each CDR3. The order of the fields is J gene, clone size, D gene, V gene, CDR3 length, CDR3 DNA, CDR3 protein. A D gene is named only where the DNA matches it firmly. The size entry is marked missing in some rows and otherwise reads once, few, many or a size class.

TRBJ2-1	many	TRBD2	TRBV2	15	TGTGCCAGCAGTGAATGGGCTAGCGGGGGCACCAGGCAGTTCTTC	CASSEWASGGTRQFF
TRBJ2-5	-	-	TRBV24-1	13	TGTGCCACCAGTGATTCGAGGGGGGGGACCCAGTACTTC	CATSDSRGGTQYF
TRBJ2-5	-	-	TRBV24-1	11	TGTGCCACCAGTGAACAGGAGACCCAGTACTTC	CATSEQETQYF
TRBJ1-2	-	-	TRBV7-9	14	TGTGCCAGCAGCTTTACAGACCCAAACTATGGCTACACCTTC	CASSFTDPNYGYTF
TRBJ2-7	-	-	TRBV29-1	13	TGCAGCGTTTGGGGGGGCGCGGATAACGAGCAGTACTTC	CSVWGGADNEQYF
TRBJ2-3	-	TRBD2	TRBV5-1	17	TGCGCCAGCAGCTTGGGCGCCACGGGGGGGAAGGGGGATACGCAGTATTTT	CASSLGATGGKGDTQYF
TRBJ2-7	-	-	TRBV7-2	14	TGTGCCAGCAGCCCCCCGAGGAGCGTGCACGAGCAGTACTTC	CASSPPRSVHEQYF
TRBJ1-1	many	-	TRBV20-1	15	TGCAGTGCGAAATCTACGGACTCAGAGGACACTGAAGCTTTCTTT	CSAKSTDSEDTEAFF
TRBJ1-1	-	-	TRBV19	14	TGTGCCAGTAGTATAAGTTCGGCATACACTGAAGCTTTCTTT	CASSISSAYTEAFF
TRBJ2-7	many	-	TRBV5-4	13	TGTGCCAGCAGCCCTAGCGACGCTTACGAGCAGTACTTC	CASSPSDAYEQYF
TRBJ2-6	-	TRBD1	TRBV2	14	TGTGCCAGCCAGGACAGGGCTGGGGCCAACGTCCTGACTTTC	CASQDRAGANVLTF
TRBJ2-7	many	-	TRBV7-7	14	TGTGCCAGCAGCTTAGACGTAGCCTCCTACGAGCAGTACTTC	CASSLDVASYEQYF
TRBJ2-1	few	TRBD1	TRBV6-1	16	TGTGCCAGCAGTGATCTAGACAGGGGGGCTTACAATGAGCAGTTCTTC	CASSDLDRGAYNEQFF
TRBJ2-7	few	TRBD2	TRBV5-4	15	TGTGCCAGCAGCTCGGGGACTAGCTCATACTACGAGCAGTACTTC	CASSSGTSSYYEQYF
TRBJ1-2	-	TRBD1	TRBV5-1	17	TGCGCCAGCAGCCCGGGGGGCAGGGGGCGCGTGGACTATGGCTACACCTTC	CASSPGGRGRVDYGYTF
TRBJ2-5	-	TRBD2	TRBV5-1	16	TGCGCCAGCAGCTTGGGTACGGGGGGGTCACGTGAGACCCAGTACTTC	CASSLGTGGSRETQYF
TRBJ2-1	-	TRBD2	TRBV20-1	14	TGCAGTGCTAGAGATGGGCGGGAGAGGAATGAGCAGTTCTTC	CSARDGRERNEQFF
TRBJ2-7	many	-	TRBV20-1	13	TGCAGTGCTAGAGGCGGGGCAGGTTTTGGGCAGTACTTC	CSARGGAGFGQYF
TRBJ1-3	-	-	TRBV12-3/TRBV12-4	16	TGTGCCAGCAGTTTACAGGGTGTTATCTCTGGAAACACCATATATTTT	CASSLQGVISGNTIYF
TRBJ2-7	-	TRBD1	TRBV15	14	TGTGCCACCAGCAGCCGTCTCGGACAGGCTCTCCCGTACTTC	CATSSRLGQALPYF
TRBJ1-2	-	TRBD1	TRBV20-1	12	TGCAGTGCTAGGCCCGGGACAGGGGGCTACACCTTC	CSARPGTGGYTF
TRBJ2-3	-	TRBD2	TRBV3-1	17	TGTGCCAGCAGCCTGGGCCAGACTAGCGGTGCACTTGATACGCAGTATTTT	CASSLGQTSGALDTQYF
TRBJ2-7	many	TRBD1	TRBV5-4	13	TGTGCCAGCAGCTTTCAGGGGGAATACGAGCAGTACTTC	CASSFQGEYEQYF
TRBJ2-2	-	-	TRBV19	14	TGTGCCAGTAGAACGATGAGCGGCACCGGGGAGCTGTTTTTT	CASRTMSGTGELFF
TRBJ2-5	many	-	TRBV5-1	14	TGCGCCAGCAGCTTCGGACAGCCACAAGAGACCCAGTACTTC	CASSFGQPQETQYF
TRBJ1-4	many	-	TRBV19	13	TGTGCCAGTAGGCCGGAGGGTGGGGAAAAACTGTTTTTT	CASRPEGGEKLFF
TRBJ1-2	few	-	TRBV2	12	TGTGCCAGCAGTACAGCGAACTATGGCTACACCTTC	CASSTANYGYTF
TRBJ2-1	-	TRBD2	TRBV15	14	TGTGCCACCAGCAGCGGACTAGGGAACAATGAGCAGTTCTTC	CATSSGLGNNEQFF
TRBJ1-5	few	-	TRBV29-1	11	TGCAGCGTTGGGACGGGGGAGCCCCAGCATTTT	CSVGTGEPQHF
TRBJ2-7	many	TRBD1	TRBV25-1	16	TGTGCCAGCAGTCCGCCCCCCGACAGGGGCATCAACGAGCAGTACTTC	CASSPPPDRGINEQYF
TRBJ1-1	-	-	TRBV29-1	13	TGCAGCGTTGAAGATGGAGGGGCCACTGAAGCTTTCTTT	CSVEDGGATEAFF
TRBJ2-5	-	-	TRBV2	13	TGTGCCAGCAGTGTTCCAAATAAGCAGACCCAGTACTTC	CASSVPNKQTQYF
TRBJ2-1	-	TRBD2	TRBV2	15	TGTGCCAGCAGCGTGGGGCTAGCGGGACGGGATGAGCAGTTCTTC	CASSVGLAGRDEQFF
TRBJ2-3	-	TRBD2	TRBV7-7	14	TGTGCTAGCAGCCTGACTAGCACCACAGATACGCAGTATTTT	CASSLTSTTDTQYF
TRBJ1-2	few	TRBD1	TRBV10-3	13	TGTGCCATCAGTGATGACAGGGGGTTTGGCTACACCTTC	CAISDDRGFGYTF
TRBJ2-7	-	TRBD2	TRBV10-3	15	TGTGCCATCAGTGGCTTAGCGGGGTCTGTCCACGAGCAGTACTTC	CAISGLAGSVHEQYF
TRBJ1-6	few	-	TRBV2	13	TGTGCCAGCCGGGAGTACGGGAATTCACCCCTCCACTTT	CASREYGNSPLHF
TRBJ2-3	few	TRBD1	TRBV20-1	14	TGCAGTGCTAGAGACAGGGGGCTGGTGGATACGCAGTATTTT	CSARDRGLVDTQYF
TRBJ2-1	few	-	TRBV24-1	13	TGTGCCACCAGTGAGACAGCTTACAATGAGCAGTTCTTC	CATSETAYNEQFF
TRBJ2-2	-	-	TRBV29-1	16	TGCAGCGTTGTATGGACTTCTATCGCGAACACCGGGGAGCTGTTTTTT	CSVVWTSIANTGELFF
TRBJ1-2	-	-	TRBV24-1	15	TGTGCCACCAGTGACCCCACGGCGGAGACCTATGGCTACACCTTC	CATSDPTAETYGYTF
TRBJ2-3	few	TRBD1	TRBV24-1	16	TGTGCCACCAGTGATGCGGACAGGGGGGGTGCAGATACGCAGTATTTT	CATSDADRGGADTQYF
TRBJ1-4	many	-	TRBV2	18	TGTGCCAGCAGTGATATCGCCGGACAGATCTTCACTAATGAAAAACTGTTTTTT	CASSDIAGQIFTNEKLFF
TRBJ1-3	many	TRBD1	TRBV11-1	18	TGTGCCAGCAGCTTAGGGACAGGGGGAATTAGCTCTGGAAACACCATATATTTT	CASSLGTGGISSGNTIYF
TRBJ2-2	-	TRBD2	TRBV6-1	16	TGTGCCAGCAGTGGGGCGGGACTAGCGAGTACCGGGGAGCTGTTTTTT	CASSGAGLASTGELFF